These 13 T cell receptor beta chains came from one sample sequenced in a study of human T cells and chemical hapten exposure. Time point indicated: pre-sensitization, week 0. Indicated treatment: therapeutic diphenylcyclopropenone sensitization with weekly scalp DPC. TCRdb re-called the RACE reads through MiXCR, storing one row per CDR3 protein. This sample has around 120,000 distinct CDR3 sequences, with roughly 13% found just once. This specimen was whole blood, taken in connection with sensitization to the hapten diphenylcyclopropenone (DPC). These receptors originate from a woman aged 18-29 years with alopecia areata. Some clones in this sample may be carry-over from other donors' samples.

This clonotype came up many times. The chain is built from TRBV29-1 and TRBJ1-2, with 7 bases that match TRBD1. The CDR3 consists of 13 residues. Unmatched junction bases numbered 7, after V lost 4 bases and J lost 5 bases. CDR1 is SQVTM and CDR2 is ANQGSEA in the germline V gene. The CDR3 reads CSVATGVLYGYTF. CDR3 bases: TGCAGCGTTGCTACAGGGGTCCTTTATGGCTACACCTTC.

This rearrangement joins TRBV20-1 to TRBJ2-5, with TRBD2 identical over 13 bases. Germline trimming cut 1 base from V and 6 bases from J; bases unmatched to any gene: 20. Germline-derived CDR1 and CDR2 are DFQATT and SNEGSKA (reference sequence). The CDR3 is 20 residues long. CDR3 bases: TGCAGTGCTAGAGCCCACCTCGGGACTAGCGGGGATACGGGGGGAAAGACCCAGTACTTC. Amino acid sequence: CSARAHLGTSGDTGGKTQYF.

This clonotype occurred a few times. This chain connects TRBV6-2 or TRBV6-3 to TRBJ2-2; 9 bases align to TRBD1. V was pared by 7 bases and J by 5 bases, with 11 bases of the junction left unmatched. In germline, CDR1 is MNHEY, CDR2 SVGEGT. The CDR3 is 16 amino acids. The CDR3 loop is CASINLGQGRTGELFF. DNA for the CDR3: TGTGCCAGCATTAACCTCGGACAGGGGAGAACCGGGGAGCTGTTTTTT.

V gene TRBV3-1 combines with J gene TRBJ1-2; the match to TRBD1 covers 7 bases. Germline lookup yields CDR1 LGHDT and CDR2 YNNKEL (reference sequence). CDR3 size: 20 residues. The V segment lost 0 bases and the J segment 8 bases; nucleotides outside the gene matches: 24. CDR3 sequence reads: CASSQDFWIRADRMAGGYTF. The CDR3 DNA follows: TGTGCCAGCAGCCAAGATTTCTGGATCCGGGCGGACAGGATGGCTGGAGGCTACACCTTC.

This clonotype was counted between two and nine times. The chain joins TRBV7-2 to TRBJ1-1, with TRBD1 matching over 7 bases. Germline V CDR1 and CDR2: SGHTA, FQGNSA. Trimming took 4 bases from V and 0 from J; bases not matched to a gene: 11. The CDR3 runs to 17 residues. CDR3 DNA: TGTGCCAGCAGCTCCACCGGGACAGCCTCTTTGAACACTGAAGCTTTCTTT. Translating it yields CASSSTGTASLNTEAFF.

This clonotype was counted between two and nine times. This chain joins TRBV4-3 and TRBJ2-5; 10 bases are shared with TRBD2. This CDR3 comprises 16 residues. J lost 4 bases, V lost 0 bases, and 5 bases had no gene match. Looked up from germline, CDR1 is LGHNA and CDR2 is YSLEER. The DNA of the CDR3 is TGCGCCAGCAGCCAAGAACTAGCGGGACTGTTAGAGACCCAGTACTTC. Translated, it gives CASSQELAGLLETQYF.

At least ten counts were recorded for this clonotype. This sequence joins TRBV25-1 and TRBJ1-2; D ambiguous. Germline values: CDR1 MGHDK, CDR2 SYGVNS. The CDR3 totals 14 residues. The germline V and J ends were trimmed by 0 bases and 4 bases, with 9 bases remaining between them. The CDR3 DNA sequence: TGTGCCAGCAGTGAATATGAGGTGGGCTATGGCTACACCTTC. It translates to CASSEYEVGYGYTF.

This clonotype was picked up a small number of times. V and J are TRBV9 and TRBJ2-1; 7 nucleotides line up with TRBD2. V trimming: 0 bases; J trimming: 3 bases; junction bases outside the gene matches: 6. The CDR3 runs 16 residues. The germline V gene has CDR1 SGDLS and CDR2 YYNGEE. CDR3 protein: CASSVGGLTNYNEQFF. CDR3 nucleotide sequence: TGTGCCAGCAGCGTAGGGGGACTAACAAACTACAATGAGCAGTTCTTC.

This clonotype was seen more than once but under ten times. The CDR3 DNA follows: TGTGCCAGCAGCTACAGGGGTAGCACTGAAGCTTTCTTT. Encoded protein: CASSYRGSTEAFF. V and J are TRBV7-6 and TRBJ1-1; 7 bases agree with TRBD1. CDR3 size: 13 residues. CDR1 SGHVS and CDR2 FNYEAQ come from the germline V gene. V shed 4 bases and J 4 bases; nucleotides not matched to a gene: 3.

The chain combines TRBV27 with TRBJ2-1, with TRBD1 identical over 8 bases. Per the germline V gene, CDR1 is MNHEY and CDR2 is SMNVEV (reference sequence). V trimming: 2 bases; J trimming: 5 bases; junction bases outside the gene matches: 5. The CDR3 extends over 15 amino acids. For the CDR3, the DNA is TGTGCCAGCAGTTTACTAGGGACAGGTCACAATGAGCAGTTCTTC. Encoded protein: CASSLLGTGHNEQFF.

In its sample, this clonotype was seen a few times. The chain couples TRBV7-2 to TRBJ1-1; D is uncertain. The CDR3 is 13 residues long. Trimming removed 0 bases at V and 4 bases at J, with 6 bases between. Germline CDR1 and CDR2: SGHTA and FQGNSA. The CDR3 sequence is CASSLALGTEAFF. CDR3 coding DNA: TGTGCCAGCAGCTTAGCCTTGGGCACTGAAGCTTTCTTT. The entire variable domain, with the rest obtained from reference TRBV7-2 and TRBJ1-1, is as follows: GAGVSQSPSNKVTEKGKDVELRCDPISGHTALYWYRQSLGQGLEFLIYFQGNSAPDKSGLPSDRFSAERTGGSVSTLTIQRTQQEDSAVYLCASSLALGTEAFFGQGTRLTVV.

The rearrangement joins TRBV9 to TRBJ2-3; D gene uncertain. The CDR3 consists of 15 residues. V was clipped by 0 bases and J by 1 base, with 9 bases between them. Per germline, CDR1 SGDLS and CDR2 YYNGEE. CDR3 DNA: TGTGCCAGCAGCGTAGGCGGAGTGGGCACAGATACGCAGTATTTT. It translates to CASSVGGVGTDTQYF.

At least ten counts were recorded for this clonotype. The V gene is TRBV6-5, the J gene TRBJ1-1, with D possibly being TRBD1 (5 bases). This CDR3 comprises 14 residues. Germline assignment: CDR1 MNHEY and CDR2 SVGAGI. Trimming pared 6 bases from V and 5 bases from J, leaving 16 bases between. CDR3 protein: CASSSWWGETEAFF. CDR3 bases: TGTGCCAGCAGCAGCTGGTGGGGCGAGACTGAAGCTTTCTTT.